These 6 T cell receptor beta chains originate from one sample sequenced in a study of shared clonotypes between healthy human individuals. Profiled with immunoSEQ multiplex PCR; TCRdb holds only in-frame clones, not every one. The sample yields about 2.5 million clones, just under 95% seen once. Input material: naive CD4+ T cells from PBMCs. As for subset: CD45RA+ positively selected. Receptors originate from a man younger than 35 in good health. Some clones in this sample may be carry-over from other donors' samples.

This CDR3 reads CATSRSRTGSNEKLFF. The CDR3 region has the DNA TGTGCCACCAGCAGATCACGGACAGGCTCCAATGAAAAACTGTTTTTT. The V call is TRBV15, the J call TRBJ1-4; 7 bases are a match to TRBD1. The CDR3 sequence is 16 residues long. From germline, CDR1 is LNHNV and CDR2 YYDKDF (reference sequence). V dropped 2 bases and J dropped 5; count of bases not matched to a gene: 8.

The chain recombines TRBV7-2 with TRBJ2-7; D perhaps matches TRBD1 (5 bases). From germline, CDR1 is SGHTA and CDR2 FQGNSA. The V end was cut by 5 bases, the J end by 4 bases, with 12 bases between. The CDR3 has 13 residues. The CDR3 reads CASSPDSFYEQYF. CDR3 DNA sequence: TGTGCCAGCAGCCCCGACAGTTTTTACGAGCAGTACTTC.

The V gene is TRBV11-2, the J gene TRBJ2-7, with TRBD1 matching 11 bases. The CDR3 runs 18 residues. J was trimmed by 2 bases and V by 5 bases; bases with no gene match: 14. CDR1 is SGHAT and CDR2 is FQNNGV in the germline V gene. CDR3 nucleotide sequence: TGTGCCAGCAGCAACCGGGACAGGGGGTCTAGCGGAGCCTACGAGCAGTACTTC. As protein: CASSNRDRGSSGAYEQYF.

This chain connects TRBV14 to TRBJ2-2, with D hard to call. V was trimmed by 5 bases and J by 6 bases, leaving 10 bases between them. CDR3 size: 13 residues. CDR1 is SGHDN and CDR2 is FVKESK in the germline V gene. In DNA form, the CDR3 reads TGTGCCAGCAGCTCCCGGACCGCCGGGGAGCTGTTTTTT. Its protein product is CASSSRTAGELFF.

This chain links TRBV28 with TRBJ2-7, with 9 bases that match TRBD2. J gave up 4 bases and V 6 bases, and 7 bases lay outside the gene matches. Germline V gives CDR1 MDHEN, CDR2 SYDVKM. The CDR3 extends over 14 amino acids. CDR3 amino acids: CASSEIAGDYEQYF. CDR3 sequence (DNA): TGTGCCAGCAGCGAGATAGCGGGAGATTACGAGCAGTACTTC.

V and J are TRBV9 and TRBJ1-2; maybe TRBD1 (5 bases). Trimming removed 4 bases at V and 8 bases at J, with 21 bases between. The CDR3 length is 15 residues. Germline values: CDR1 SGDLS, CDR2 YYNGEE. DNA of the CDR3: TGTGCCAGCAGCCCCCGGGGCAGTTTGAGTTTGGGCTACACCTTC. It encodes CASSPRGSLSLGYTF.